This entry is about one T cell receptor beta chain. This sample's TCRbeta library carried unique molecular identifier barcodes. TCRdb redid the calling of the PCR reads with MiXCR, one entry per CDR3 protein. The sample carries about 270,000 distinct CDR3 sequences, approximately 9.8% recorded once. The CDR3 runs 14 residues. V lost 8 bases, J lost 4 bases, and 14 bases lay in between. In germline, CDR1 is ENHRY, CDR2 SYGVKD. These data come from a study of T-cell reconstitution after alpha-beta-depleted transplantation in children. The rearrangement links TRBV10-3 to TRBJ2-2; D is perhaps TRBD1 or TRBD2 (6 bases each). The clonotype comes from a human donor who donated a stem cell graft to a child with SCID. Specimen: PBMCs from the stem cell graft donor, collected from the stem cell graft. The CDR3 region has the DNA TGTGCCATCCCCGGGGGCGCCGGCACCGGGGAGCTGTTTTTT. Protein sequence: CAIPGGAGTGELFF.